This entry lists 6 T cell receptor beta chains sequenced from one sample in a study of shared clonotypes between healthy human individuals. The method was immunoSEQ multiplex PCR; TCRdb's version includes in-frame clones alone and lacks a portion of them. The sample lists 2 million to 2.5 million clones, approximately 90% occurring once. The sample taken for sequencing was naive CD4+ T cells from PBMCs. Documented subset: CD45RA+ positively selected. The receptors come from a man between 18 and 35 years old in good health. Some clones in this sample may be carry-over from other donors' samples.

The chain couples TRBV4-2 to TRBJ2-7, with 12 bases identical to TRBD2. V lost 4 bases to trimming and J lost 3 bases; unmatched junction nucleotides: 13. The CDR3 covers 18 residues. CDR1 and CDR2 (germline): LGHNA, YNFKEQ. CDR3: CASSPFPSGRADHYEQYF. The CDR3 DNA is TGTGCCAGCAGCCCTTTCCCTAGCGGGAGGGCCGATCACTACGAGCAGTACTTC.

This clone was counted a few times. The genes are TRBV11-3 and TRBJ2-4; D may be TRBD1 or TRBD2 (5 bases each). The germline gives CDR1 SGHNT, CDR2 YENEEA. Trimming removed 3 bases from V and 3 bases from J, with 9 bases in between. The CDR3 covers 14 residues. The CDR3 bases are TGTGCCAGCAGCTTTGGGGGTGACAAAAACATTCAGTACTTC. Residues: CASSFGGDKNIQYF.

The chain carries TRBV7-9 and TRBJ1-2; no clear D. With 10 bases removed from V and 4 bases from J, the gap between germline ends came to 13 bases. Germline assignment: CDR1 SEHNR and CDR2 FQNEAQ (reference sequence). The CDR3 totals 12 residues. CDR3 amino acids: CATQIAAYGYTF. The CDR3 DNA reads TGTGCCACCCAGATAGCTGCCTATGGCTACACCTTC.

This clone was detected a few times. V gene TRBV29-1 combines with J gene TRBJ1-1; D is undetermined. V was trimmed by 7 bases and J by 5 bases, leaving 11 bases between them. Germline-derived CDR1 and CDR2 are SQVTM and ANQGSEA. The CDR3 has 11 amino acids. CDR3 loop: CSGTLETEAFF. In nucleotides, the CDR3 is TGCAGCGGGACCTTGGAGACTGAAGCTTTCTTT.

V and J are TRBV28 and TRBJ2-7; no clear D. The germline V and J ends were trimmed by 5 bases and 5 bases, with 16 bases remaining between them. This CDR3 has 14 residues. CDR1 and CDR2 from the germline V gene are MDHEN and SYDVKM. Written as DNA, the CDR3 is TGTGCCAGCAGTACATCAGGTTACGAGGACGAGCAGTACTTC. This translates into CASSTSGYEDEQYF.

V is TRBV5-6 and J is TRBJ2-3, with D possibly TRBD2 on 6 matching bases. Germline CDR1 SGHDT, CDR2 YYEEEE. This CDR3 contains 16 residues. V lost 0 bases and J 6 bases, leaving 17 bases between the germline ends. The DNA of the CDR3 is TGTGCCAGCAGCTTGGATCGCTACAGCGGGTCGGATACGCAGTATTTT. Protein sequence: CASSLDRYSGSDTQYF.